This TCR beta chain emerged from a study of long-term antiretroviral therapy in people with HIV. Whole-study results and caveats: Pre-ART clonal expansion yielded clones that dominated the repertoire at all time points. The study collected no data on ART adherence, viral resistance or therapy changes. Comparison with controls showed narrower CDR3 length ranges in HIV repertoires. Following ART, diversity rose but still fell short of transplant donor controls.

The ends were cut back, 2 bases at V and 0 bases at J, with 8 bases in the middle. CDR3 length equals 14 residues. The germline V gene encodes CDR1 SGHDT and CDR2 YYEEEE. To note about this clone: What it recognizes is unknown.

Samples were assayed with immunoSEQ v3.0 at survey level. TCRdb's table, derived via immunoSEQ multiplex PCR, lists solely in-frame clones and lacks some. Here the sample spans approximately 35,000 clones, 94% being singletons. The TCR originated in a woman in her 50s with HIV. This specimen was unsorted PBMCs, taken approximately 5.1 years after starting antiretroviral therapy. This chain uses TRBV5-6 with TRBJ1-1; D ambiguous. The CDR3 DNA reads TGTGCCAGCAGCTTAAACGATATGAACACTGAAGCTTTCTTT. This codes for CASSLNDMNTEAFF.